A single sample gave rise to the 18 T cell receptor beta chains below, sequenced in a study of PD-L1 blockade in urothelial cancer. TCRdb's table, derived via immunoSEQ multiplex PCR, lists solely in-frame clones and lacks some. The data hold about 76,000 clones, with more than 85% observed a single time. The time point denotes: peripheral blood 6 weeks after treatment start. Sequenced material: PBMCs, taken around atezolizumab (anti-PD-L1) treatment. The receptors come from a woman older than 75 with urothelial cancer.

V gene TRBV18 combines with J gene TRBJ2-2, with a weak D call TRBD1 (5 bases). The CDR3 is 16 amino acids. CDR1 is KGHSH, CDR2 LQKENI, per germline. The V end lost 0 bases, the J end lost 6 bases, and 14 bases lay between the germline ends. In DNA, the CDR3 is TGTGCCAGCTCACCACCGATGAGGCAGGGATCCGGGGAGCTGTTTTTT. Residues: CASSPPMRQGSGELFF.

In DNA form, the CDR3 reads TGTGCCAGTAGTATAGATCCGGGTAGGACTGAAGCTTTCTTT. Protein: CASSIDPGRTEAFF. The chain links TRBV19 to TRBJ1-1; D call uncertain. V lost 0 bases and J lost 5, with 10 bases in between. Per germline, CDR1 LNHDA and CDR2 SQIVND (reference sequence). The CDR3 loop spans 14 amino acids.

The chain recombines TRBV29-1 with TRBJ2-1, with TRBD2 identical over 8 bases. The V gene's germline CDR1 is SQVTM and CDR2 ANQGSEA. The CDR3 totals 12 residues. With 6 bases clipped from V and 6 bases from J, the junction kept 4 bases outside the gene matches. This CDR3 is CSVGLGSNEQFF. The CDR3 DNA reads TGCAGCGTGGGACTAGGGTCCAATGAGCAGTTCTTC.

This clone was picked up one time. The chain uses TRBV18 and TRBJ2-6, with D maybe TRBD1 (6 bases). This CDR3 comprises 16 residues. From germline, CDR1 is KGHSH and CDR2 LQKENI. V dropped 3 bases and J dropped 0 bases, with 9 bases sitting between them. This CDR3 reads CASSPARGSGANVLTF. CDR3 DNA sequence: TGTGCCAGCTCACCGGCCAGGGGCTCTGGGGCCAACGTCCTGACTTTC.

Here the CDR3 reads CASSVGERNEQFF. CDR3 nucleotides: TGTGCCAGCAGCGTAGGCGAGCGGAATGAGCAGTTCTTC. This chain joins TRBV9 and TRBJ2-1, with a possible D match to TRBD2 (5 bases). The germline V and J ends were trimmed by 0 bases and 7 bases, with 8 bases remaining between them. CDR1 SGDLS and CDR2 YYNGEE come from the germline V gene. This CDR3 has 13 residues.

The gene calls are TRBV7-9 and TRBJ1-1; the match to TRBD1 covers 7 bases. This CDR3 is built from 15 residues. The germline gives CDR1 SEHNR, CDR2 FQNEAQ (reference sequence). The V segment lost 4 bases and the J segment 6 bases; nucleotides outside the gene matches: 11. The CDR3 DNA is TGTGCCAGCAGCTCAGACAGGGTGACGGGGGCTGAAGCTTTCTTT. The encoded protein is CASSSDRVTGAEAFF. The entire variable domain, with the rest obtained from reference TRBV7-9 and TRBJ1-1, is as follows: DTGVSQNPRHKITKRGQNVTFRCDPISEHNRLYWYRQTLGQGPEFLTYFQNEAQLEKSRLLSDRFSAERPKGSFSTLEIQRTEQGDSAMYLCASSSDRVTGAEAFFGQGTRLTVV.

The chain has TRBV7-3 and TRBJ2-7; weak D call: TRBD2 (6 bases). The germline V gene encodes CDR1 SGHTA and CDR2 FQGTGA. The V end was cut by 5 bases, the J end by 3 bases, with 14 bases between. CDR3 length: 14 residues. CDR3 sequence reads: CASSPGRTGYEQYF. The CDR3 DNA sequence: TGTGCCAGCAGCCCGGGGAGGACTGGCTACGAGCAGTACTTC.

The chain is built from TRBV5-6 and TRBJ2-5; 13 bases agree with TRBD2. CDR3 length: 17 amino acids. V dropped 0 bases and J dropped 3; count of bases not matched to a gene: 5. From germline, CDR1 is SGHDT and CDR2 YYEEEE. This chain's CDR3 is CASSLEGLAGVEETQYF. The CDR3 DNA follows: TGTGCCAGCAGCTTGGAAGGACTAGCGGGAGTAGAAGAGACCCAGTACTTC.

The chain links TRBV6-1 to TRBJ2-4; a possible D gene is TRBD1 (6 bases). The V end was cut by 8 bases, the J end by 6 bases, with 14 bases between. Germline values: CDR1 MNHNS, CDR2 SASEGT. The CDR3 spans 13 residues. CDR3 sequence: CASGTTGGNIQYF. The CDR3 nucleotides are TGTGCCAGCGGGACGACAGGAGGAAACATTCAGTACTTC.

Here the CDR3 reads CASSDPHGQPGNLHGYTF. The CDR3 DNA is TGTGCCAGCAGTGACCCCCACGGACAGCCAGGTAACCTGCATGGCTACACCTTC. V gene TRBV6-4 combines with J gene TRBJ1-2; weak D call: TRBD1 (6 bases). The CDR3 length is 18 residues. Trimming stripped 2 bases from V and 6 bases from J, with 25 bases between. CDR1 MRHNA and CDR2 SNTAGT come from the germline V gene.

This chain uses TRBV7-9 with TRBJ2-7; 9 nucleotides align to TRBD1. The trim removed 6 bases at V and 5 bases at J, leaving 11 bases unmatched. From germline, CDR1 is SEHNR and CDR2 FQNEAQ (reference sequence). CDR3 size: 15 residues. This chain's CDR3 is CASSLFLQGADEQYF. CDR3 nucleotides: TGTGCCAGCAGTCTTTTTTTACAGGGGGCCGACGAGCAGTACTTC.

The V and J genes are TRBV18 and TRBJ1-1, with D unclear. In germline, CDR1 is KGHSH, CDR2 LQKENI. The CDR3 has 14 residues. V was shortened by 0 bases and J by 1 base, with 6 bases between the two germline ends. The CDR3 DNA reads TGTGCCAGCTCACCACCCGGTGCGAACACTGAAGCTTTCTTT. Protein sequence: CASSPPGANTEAFF. Full variable domain (remainder filled in from reference TRBV18 and TRBJ1-1): NAGVMQNPRHLVRRRGQEARLRCSPMKGHSHVYWYRQLPEEGLKFMVYLQKENIIDESGMPKERFSAEFPKEGPSILRIQQVVRGDSAAYFCASSPPGANTEAFFGQGTRLTVV.

The chain links TRBV4-1 to TRBJ1-5, with 8 bases aligning to TRBD1. Trimming took 0 bases from V and 1 from J; bases not matched to a gene: 5. This CDR3 is built from 17 residues. Germline loops: CDR1 MGHRA, CDR2 YSYEKL. The CDR3, as DNA: TGCGCCAGCAGCCAAGAGGTAACAGGGGGGAGCAATCAGCCCCAGCATTTT. It translates to CASSQEVTGGSNQPQHF.

This chain uses TRBV2 with TRBJ2-5, with 7 bases that match TRBD2. J lost 5 bases, V lost 0 bases, and 9 bases had no gene match. This CDR3 has 16 residues. Germline V lookup: CDR1 SNHLY, CDR2 FYNNEI. CDR3 sequence (DNA): TGTGCCAGCAGTGAAGCGTGGCGCGGGAGCCACGAGACCCAGTACTTC. This encodes CASSEAWRGSHETQYF. Supplemented by reference TRBV2 and TRBJ2-5, the full variable domain reads EPEVTQTPSHQVTQMGQEVILRCVPISNHLYFYWYRQILGQKVEFLVSFYNNEISEKSEIFDDQFSVERPDGSNFTLKIRSTKLEDSAMYFCASSEAWRGSHETQYFGPGTRLLVL.

V is TRBV27 and J is TRBJ2-3; perhaps TRBD2 as D (6 bases). The CDR3 covers 15 residues. V lost 5 bases, J lost 3 bases, and 15 bases lay in between. Germline-derived CDR1 and CDR2 are MNHEY and SMNVEV (reference sequence). Written as DNA, the CDR3 is TGTGCCAGCAGTCTGGTGATGGGAGGAACAGATACGCAGTATTTT. Its protein product is CASSLVMGGTDTQYF.

The genes are TRBV7-3 and TRBJ2-1, with 9 bases identical to TRBD2. Germline V lookup: CDR1 SGHTA, CDR2 FQGTGA. This CDR3 has 14 amino acids. J was trimmed by 7 bases and V by 4 bases; bases with no gene match: 5. The CDR3: CASSWTSAPNEQFF. CDR3 bases: TGTGCCAGCAGCTGGACTAGCGCTCCTAATGAGCAGTTCTTC.

This clone was recorded a few times. This rearrangement joins TRBV19 to TRBJ1-2; TRBD1 matches 7 bases. Germline loops: CDR1 LNHDA, CDR2 SQIVND (reference sequence). V trimming: 6 bases; J trimming: 4 bases; junction bases outside the gene matches: 5. The CDR3 contains 13 residues. CDR3 sequence reads: CASRWGTAYGYTF. The CDR3 DNA follows: TGTGCCAGTAGATGGGGGACAGCCTATGGCTACACCTTC.

The chain has TRBV7-9 and TRBJ2-2, with 7 bases aligning to TRBD1. Germline V gene sequence: CDR1 SEHNR, CDR2 FQNEAQ (reference sequence). There are 17 residues in the CDR3. V was clipped by 5 bases and J by 6 bases; unmatched bases: 15. CDR3 sequence reads: CASSQRMTGNRSGELFF. The CDR3 nucleotides are TGTGCCAGCAGCCAACGTATGACAGGGAATAGGTCCGGGGAGCTGTTTTTT.